This TCR beta chain stems from a study of T cells in Graves' hyperthyroidism and ophthalmopathy. Overall study results and limits: Stable hyperthyroidism and ophthalmopathy were separated using 13 V-J signatures. The model predicted ophthalmopathy a median roughly six months before onset.

Notes on this clonotype: Its antigen is as yet unknown.

Researchers defined stable Graves' hyperthyroidism as no ophthalmopathy progression within 18 months. The CDR3 length is 14 residues. Germline V gene data show CDR1 as DFQATT and CDR2 as SNEGSKA (reference sequence). V lost 6 bases, J lost 5 bases, and 8 bases stayed unmatched. The CDR3 regions of TCR beta were amplified from RNA transcripts. The primer set for the first-round RT-PCR of the TCR CDR3 was HTBI. MiXCR, run by TCRdb on the multiplex PCR reads, gives a single entry per CDR3 protein. The repertoire holds around 690,000 distinct CDR3 sequences, with about 18% as singletons. The rearrangement uses TRBV20-1 and TRBJ1-4; 8 positions match TRBD1. The sequence was obtained from a man between 50 and 59 years old with Graves' hyperthyroidism. The sequencing sample was made of blood. CDR3 residues: CSALDRTGNEKLFF. The DNA for the CDR3 is TGCAGTGCCTTAGATCGGACAGGGAATGAAAAACTGTTTTTT.